A selection of T cell receptor beta chains follows, all from one sample in a study of T cell repertoires in cytomegalovirus infection. Antigens of these TCRs are unknown. TCRdb reanalysed the reads using MiXCR and keeps one entry per CDR3 protein. The sample has about 46,000 distinct CDR3 sequences, approximately 22% seen once; the top ten hold about 18%. Sequencing was done on a sample of PBMCs, sequenced either directly or after in vitro stimulation (not recorded which). The receptors were gathered from a human donor in good health (CMV status not recorded). Some clones in this sample may be carry-over from other donors' samples. The CDR3 runs from the conserved cysteine through the conserved F or W. Each record gives: CDR3 protein, CDR3 DNA, V gene, D gene, clone size, J gene. A D gene is named only where the DNA matches it firmly. Rows may omit the clone size; those that give it use once, few, many or a size class.

CASSHPGLAGGEQYF,TGTGCCAGCAGTCACCCGGGACTAGCCGGGGGCGAGCAGTACTTC,TRBV4-1,TRBD2,.,TRBJ2-7
CASSLGRYSNQPQHF,TGTGCCAGCAGCCTCGGGCGGTATAGCAATCAGCCCCAGCATTTT,TRBV3-1,.,many,TRBJ1-5
CASSEEGTGAETQYF,TGTGCCAGCAGTGAAGAGGGGACAGGGGCAGAGACCCAGTACTTC,TRBV2,TRBD1,many,TRBJ2-5
CSAESDSNYNEQFF,TGCAGCGCTGAGAGTGACAGTAACTACAATGAGCAGTTCTTC,TRBV29-1,.,many,TRBJ2-1
CASSFQGPFSGVVETQYF,TGTGCCAGCAGCTTTCAGGGGCCCTTTAGCGGGGTGGTAGAGACCCAGTACTTC,TRBV5-4,TRBD2,.,TRBJ2-5
CASSLVLYNEQFF,TGTGCCAGCAGCTTAGTCTTGTACAATGAGCAGTTCTTC,TRBV7-9,.,many,TRBJ2-1
CASSQKQGGNTIYF,TGTGCCAGCAGCCAGAAACAGGGTGGAAACACCATATATTTT,TRBV4-2,.,.,TRBJ1-3
CAISDGGLANYGYTF,TGTGCCATCAGTGACGGGGGTCTCGCTAACTATGGCTACACCTTC,TRBV10-3,.,many,TRBJ1-2
CASSSGGIGTEAFF,TGCGCCAGCAGCTCCGGGGGGATCGGCACTGAAGCTTTCTTT,TRBV5-1,.,many,TRBJ1-1
CASGDFRHEKLFF,TGTGCTAGTGGGGATTTTCGCCATGAAAAACTGTTTTTT,TRBV12-5,.,.,TRBJ1-4
CSAPTGTRVYNEQFF,TGCAGTGCTCCAACCGGGACCAGAGTCTACAATGAGCAGTTCTTC,TRBV20-1,.,few,TRBJ2-1